The clone carrying this T cell receptor beta chain was counted ten times or more. Antigen: not known. MiXCR, applied by TCRdb to the 5' RACE reads, yields one record per CDR3 protein. Of about 100,000 distinct CDR3 sequences in the sample, around 4.8% are singletons; the top ten hold 20% to 25%. This sample is part of a study of spatial heterogeneity in lung cancer. Study-wide results and caveats: Mutation tallies in tumors tracked expanded intratumoral alpha and beta TCR counts.

Time point in this sample: sample taken at primary tumor resection. Unsorted whole RNA from tumor, nontumor lung or frozen PBMC underwent sequencing. Germline V gene lookup returns CDR1 SGDLS and CDR2 YYNGEE. This CDR3 has 15 amino acids. V gave up 3 bases and J gave up 0 bases, with 10 bases separating them. The rearrangement links TRBV9 to TRBJ2-1; D is ambiguous. The receptor's source is a male donor with early-stage non-small cell lung cancer. This sample comprised lung tumor tissue, obtained at surgery. CDR3 DNA sequence: TGTGCCAGCAGCGCCGATGGCAGCTCCTACAATGAGCAGTTCTTC. It encodes CASSADGSSYNEQFF.